The subject of this entry is one T cell receptor beta chain. Its target is unknown. Recipients were bled about 28 days pretransplant and at posttransplant days 30, 100, 180. Assay used: immunoSEQ multiplex PCR; TCRdb lists only in-frame clones, some missing. The table records about 8,700 clones, approximately 87% of them present only once. V lost 5 bases and J lost 3, with 8 bases in between. CDR1 and CDR2 from the germline V gene are SGHTA and FQGNSA. CDR3 length: 13 amino acids. The sample originates from a study of T cell clonotyping in hematopoietic cell transplantation. Points from the study as a whole: Few recipient clonotypes overlapped donors; over 95% were de novo at given depth. Recipient TCR diversity dropped after transplant; expanded clonotypes rose from day 30 to 180. Higher Inverse Simpson Index values in graft donor and pretransplant recipient predicted broader posttransplant TCR diversity.

The clonotype comes from a human patient who had an allogeneic stem cell transplant, so the T cells may come from the graft donor. The donor label of this sample is uncertain. Some clones in this sample may be carry-over from other donors' samples. The J gene is TRBJ1-5, the V gene TRBV7-2, with no clear D. The source was PBMCs, collected 180 days after allogeneic stem cell transplant. CDR3 DNA: TGTGCCAGCAGCGTGAGGTCCAATCAGCCCCAGCATTTT. It translates to CASSVRSNQPQHF.